This TCR beta chain was documented in a study of blood T cells in healthy people across ages. Germline V gene data show CDR1 as MNHNS and CDR2 as SASEGT. The length of the CDR3 is 16 residues. Trimming removed 2 bases at V and 0 bases at J, with 11 bases between. The use of a sample-barcoded 5' primer and a J-beta primer mix characterized a second PCR of about 7 to 12 cycles. Using its own MiXCR run on the 5' RACE reads, TCRdb lists one record per CDR3 protein. The table includes about 1.4 million distinct CDR3 sequences, around 59% detected once. Comments on this clonotype: Its antigen is still unknown.

Study observations and caveats: Diversity of TCR beta correlated strongly with naive T cell percentage.

The clonotype originates from a man between 18 and 35 years old in good health. This chain uses TRBV6-1 with TRBJ1-5, with unresolved D. Sequencing input: blood. CDR3 DNA sequence: TGTGCCAGCAGTGAATCGTTAGGCTATAGCAATCAGCCCCAGCATTTT. The encoded protein is CASSESLGYSNQPQHF.